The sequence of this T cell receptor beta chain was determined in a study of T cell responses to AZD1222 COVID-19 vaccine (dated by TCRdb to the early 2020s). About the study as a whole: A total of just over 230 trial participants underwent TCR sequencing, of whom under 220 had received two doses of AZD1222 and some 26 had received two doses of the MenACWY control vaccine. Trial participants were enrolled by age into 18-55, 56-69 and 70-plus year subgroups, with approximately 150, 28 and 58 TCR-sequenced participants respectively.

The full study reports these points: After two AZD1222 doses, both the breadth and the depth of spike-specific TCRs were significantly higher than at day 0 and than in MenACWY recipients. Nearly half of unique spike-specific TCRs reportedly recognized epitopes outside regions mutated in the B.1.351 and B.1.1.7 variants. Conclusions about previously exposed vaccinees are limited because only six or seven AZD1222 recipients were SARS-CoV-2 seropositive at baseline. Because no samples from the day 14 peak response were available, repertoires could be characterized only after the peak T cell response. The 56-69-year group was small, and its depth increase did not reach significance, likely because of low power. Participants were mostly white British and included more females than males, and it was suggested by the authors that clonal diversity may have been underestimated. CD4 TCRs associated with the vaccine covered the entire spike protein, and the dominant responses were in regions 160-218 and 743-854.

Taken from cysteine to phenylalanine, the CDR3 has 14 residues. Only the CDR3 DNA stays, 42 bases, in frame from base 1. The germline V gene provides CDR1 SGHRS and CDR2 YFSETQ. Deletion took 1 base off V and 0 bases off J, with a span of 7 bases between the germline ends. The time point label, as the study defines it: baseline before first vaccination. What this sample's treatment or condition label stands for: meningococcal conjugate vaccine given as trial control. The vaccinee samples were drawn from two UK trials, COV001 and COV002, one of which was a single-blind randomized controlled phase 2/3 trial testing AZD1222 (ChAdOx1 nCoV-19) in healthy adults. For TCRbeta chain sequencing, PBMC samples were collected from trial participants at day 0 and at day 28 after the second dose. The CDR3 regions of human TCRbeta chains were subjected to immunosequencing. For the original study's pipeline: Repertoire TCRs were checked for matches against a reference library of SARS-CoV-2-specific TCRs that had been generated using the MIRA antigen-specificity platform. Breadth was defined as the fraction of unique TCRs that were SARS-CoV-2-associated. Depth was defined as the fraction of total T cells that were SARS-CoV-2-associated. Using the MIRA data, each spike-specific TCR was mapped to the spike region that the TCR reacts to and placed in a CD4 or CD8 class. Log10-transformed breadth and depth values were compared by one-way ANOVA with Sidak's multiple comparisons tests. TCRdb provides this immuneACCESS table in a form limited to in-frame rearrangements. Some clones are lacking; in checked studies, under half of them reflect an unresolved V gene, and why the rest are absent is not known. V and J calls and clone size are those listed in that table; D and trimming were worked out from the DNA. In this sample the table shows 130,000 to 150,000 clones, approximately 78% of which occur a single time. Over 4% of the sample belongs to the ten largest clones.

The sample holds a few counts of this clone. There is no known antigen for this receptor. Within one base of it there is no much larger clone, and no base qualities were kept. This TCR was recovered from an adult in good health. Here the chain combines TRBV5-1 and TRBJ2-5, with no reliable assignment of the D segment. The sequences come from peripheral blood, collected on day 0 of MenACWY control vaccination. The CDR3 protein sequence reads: CASSLSLYQETQYF. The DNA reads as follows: TGCGCCAGCAGCTTGAGTTTATACCAAGAGACCCAGTACTTC.